The clone carrying this T cell receptor beta chain turned up a few times. Its specificity is not known. TCRdb called the 5' RACE reads again in MiXCR, with one record for every CDR3 protein. The data hold under 550,000 distinct CDR3 sequences, with 18% observed a single time. These data are taken from a study of T-cell memory formation after mild COVID-19. Study-level points and caveats: Cross-reactive memory seemingly joined, as some responding clones were found in pre-infection memory. Shrinking CD4+ clones resided mostly in CM and EM, and CD8+ ones in EMRA. Nothing confirmed that second-wave clones peaking on day 37 were specific for SARS-CoV-2.

The V end was cut by 3 bases, the J end by 5 bases, with 8 bases between. Germline V gene sequence: CDR1 SGHVS, CDR2 FQNEAQ. The CDR3 covers 14 residues. The J gene is TRBJ1-6, the V gene TRBV7-8, with D uncertain. Sequenced material: PBMCs or a T cell subset sorted from them (not recorded which). The sequence was obtained from a man aged 18 to 35 who had mild COVID-19 (a few samples of this study predate the infection). Cell type and time point are not known. In DNA form, the CDR3 reads TGTGCCAGCAGCTTGGTCGGGGATAATTCACCCCTCCACTTT. It is translated as CASSLVGDNSPLHF.